Listed below are T cell receptor beta chains from one sample, sequenced in a study of T cells after yellow fever vaccination. Using its own MiXCR run on the 5' RACE reads, TCRdb lists one record per CDR3 protein. The repertoire includes some 340,000 distinct CDR3 sequences, roughly 10% of them detected once, and about 3% sits in the top ten. The starting material was CD4+ T cells sorted from PBMCs, obtained 45 days after the yellow fever booster vaccination. The source is a young man who received the YFV17D yellow fever vaccine. CDR3s include the opening cysteine and the closing phenylalanine or tryptophan. D genes are given only for firm matches. Not all rows give a size; the values are once, few, many and, for expanded clones, a class.

d_gene,abundance,v_gene,j_gene,CDR3nt,CDR3aa
TRBD1,.,TRBV19,TRBJ1-5,TGTGCCAGTTGGGACAGGGGGTCCCCCGAGAGTCAGCCCCAGCATTTT,CASWDRGSPESQPQHF
TRBD2,.,TRBV6-6,TRBJ2-3,TGTGCCAGCAGCGCCCCGGGGCGGGGGGGCACAGATACGCAGTATTTT,CASSAPGRGGTDTQYF
.,few,TRBV6-2/TRBV6-3,TRBJ2-1,TGTGCCAGCAGTGCCTTCCGGGGGCCCTACAATGAGCAGTTCTTC,CASSAFRGPYNEQFF
.,.,TRBV20-1,TRBJ1-5,TGCAGTGCTAGAGATGACCGCGGCGGCAATCAGCCCCAGCATTTT,CSARDDRGGNQPQHF
.,many,TRBV30,TRBJ2-2,TGTGCCTGGAGACCGGGGGGCCGTTACACCGGGGAGCTGTTTTTT,CAWRPGGRYTGELFF
.,few,TRBV7-2,TRBJ2-3,TGTGCCGTAGCCTCGGGCACAGATACGCAGTATTTT,CAVASGTDTQYF
.,few,TRBV7-9,TRBJ1-3,TGTGCCAGCATGGGCCGTTCTCGAAACACCATATATTTT,CASMGRSRNTIYF
TRBD2,.,TRBV10-3,TRBJ2-3,TGTGCCATCAGGGAACTAGCGATCCTGGGAGATACGCAGTATTTT,CAIRELAILGDTQYF
.,.,TRBV11-2,TRBJ2-3,TGTGCCAGCAGCTCGGGCTACTTAAGAGAGAGGACAGATACGCAGTATTTT,CASSSGYLRERTDTQYF
.,many,TRBV7-2,TRBJ2-3,TGTGCCAGCAGCTCCGGGCTGTGGGCTAGCACAGATACGCAGTATTTT,CASSSGLWASTDTQYF
.,.,TRBV6-1,TRBJ2-3,TGTGCCAGCAGGAAATCACAGGGTTTACCAGATACGCAGTATTTT,CASRKSQGLPDTQYF
.,.,TRBV18,TRBJ1-3,TGTGCCAGCTCATCAGGGACCGACTCTGGAAACACCATATATTTT,CASSSGTDSGNTIYF
.,many,TRBV2,TRBJ2-5,TGTGCCAGCACCTTGACTTGGAGCCCGCAAGAGACCCAGTACTTC,CASTLTWSPQETQYF
.,few,TRBV7-9,TRBJ2-4,TGTGCCAGCAGCTTAGGGCAGGGCCCCAAAAACATTCAGTACTTC,CASSLGQGPKNIQYF
TRBD1,many,TRBV6-2/TRBV6-3,TRBJ1-1,TGTGCCAGCAGAGGCCCGCGACAGGGGGAAGCTGAAGCTTTCTTT,CASRGPRQGEAEAFF
TRBD1,.,TRBV27,TRBJ2-2,TGTGCCAGCAGTTTTTGGGGACAGGGAAACACCGGGGAGCTGTTTTTT,CASSFWGQGNTGELFF
.,.,TRBV15,TRBJ1-2,TGTGCCACCAGCGGCAGCAATTATGGCTACACCTTC,CATSGSNYGYTF
.,.,TRBV12-3/TRBV12-4,TRBJ2-2,TGTGCCAGCAGTTTAAGGATGACCAACACCGGGGAGCTGTTTTTT,CASSLRMTNTGELFF
.,few,TRBV7-2,TRBJ1-5,TGTGCCAGCAGCTTAGACAGGGCGAGCAATCAGCCCCAGCATTTT,CASSLDRASNQPQHF
.,few,TRBV6-6,TRBJ1-3,TGTGCCAGCAGTTACACGGAGGCAGCCGTCCCATCCGCAAACACCATATATTTT,CASSYTEAAVPSANTIYF
.,.,TRBV15,TRBJ1-5,TGTGCCACCGGACAGAGGGGAGATAAGCCCCAGCATTTT,CATGQRGDKPQHF
TRBD1,few,TRBV4-1,TRBJ1-2,TGCGCCAGCAGCCAATGGACAGGGTACTATGGCTACACCTTC,CASSQWTGYYGYTF
TRBD1,.,TRBV27,TRBJ1-4,TGTGCCAGCAGTAGCTTCCGACAGGGAACAACTAATGAAAAACTGTTTTTT,CASSSFRQGTTNEKLFF
.,many,TRBV5-1,TRBJ1-3,TGCGCCAGCAGCCCCCGAGTGGGCTCTGGAAACACCATATATTTT,CASSPRVGSGNTIYF
TRBD1,.,TRBV5-1,TRBJ1-2,TGCGCCAGCAGCCATCGACAGGGGGATGGCTACACCTTC,CASSHRQGDGYTF
TRBD1,few,TRBV11-2,TRBJ2-7,TGTGCCAGCAGCTTAGAGGTCCTCTCAGGGGGCGTCGAGCAGTACTTC,CASSLEVLSGGVEQYF
TRBD2,.,TRBV7-6,TRBJ2-5,TGTGCCAGCACTAGCGGGGCCGCAGGGACCCAGTACTTC,CASTSGAAGTQYF
.,few,TRBV29-1,TRBJ1-3,TGCAGCGTTTCTCAGAGCTCTGGAAACACCATATATTTT,CSVSQSSGNTIYF
.,few,TRBV11-2,TRBJ2-7,TGTGCCAGCAGCTTATCACCTAGGCAGGGGGGCTACGAGCAGTACTTC,CASSLSPRQGGYEQYF
.,.,TRBV5-1,TRBJ1-1,TGCGCCAGCAGCTGGGGGGGTTACACTGAAGCTTTCTTT,CASSWGGYTEAFF
.,.,TRBV27,TRBJ2-5,TGTGCCAGCAGTTTAAGCGTGGGGCGGGAGACCCAGTACTTC,CASSLSVGRETQYF
TRBD2,few,TRBV7-3,TRBJ2-3,TGTGCCAGCAGCTCGGGAGGACTAGCGGGGGGCACAGATACGCAGTATTTT,CASSSGGLAGGTDTQYF
.,few,TRBV6-2/TRBV6-3,TRBJ1-1,TGTGCCAGCGGGATCAGAAACAGAATTAATTTGAGGACTGAAGCTTTCTTT,CASGIRNRINLRTEAFF
TRBD1,few,TRBV6-5,TRBJ2-5,TGTGCCAGCAGTCTTCTACAGGGGGTTGGTCTCGAGACCCAGTACTTC,CASSLLQGVGLETQYF
.,.,TRBV4-3,TRBJ2-6,TGCGCCAGCAGTGGAGGGGCAGGGGTTGCTGGGGCCAACGTCCTGACTTTC,CASSGGAGVAGANVLTF
.,few,TRBV12-3/TRBV12-4,TRBJ1-5,TGTGCCAGCAGCCTCCGGGACAACAATCAGCCCCAGCATTTT,CASSLRDNNQPQHF
.,few,TRBV6-2/TRBV6-3,TRBJ2-1,TGTGCCAGCAGTTACGTGTCCCGGAAGTTCTTC,CASSYVSRKFF
TRBD2,.,TRBV9,TRBJ2-1,TGTGCCAGCAGCCCCGGACTAGCGGGGATCTACAATGAGCAGTTCTTC,CASSPGLAGIYNEQFF
.,few,TRBV28,TRBJ1-5,TGTGCCAGCAGTTTATTGGGTCTCAATCAGCCCCAGCATTTT,CASSLLGLNQPQHF
.,.,TRBV5-1,TRBJ2-2,TGCGCCAGCAGCTTGCAAACTTCGGGGATAGGGATTTCCGGGGAGCTGTTTTTT,CASSLQTSGIGISGELFF
.,few,TRBV5-1,TRBJ1-3,TGCGCCAGCAGGACGGAGCCGGTGAACACCATATATTTT,CASRTEPVNTIYF
.,few,TRBV12-3/TRBV12-4,TRBJ2-3,TGTGCCAGCAGTGAAATAAGTACCACAGATACGCAGTATTTT,CASSEISTTDTQYF
.,few,TRBV3-1,TRBJ2-2,TGTGCCAGCAGCCAGAATATTCTCGGGGTCTCCGGGGAGCTGTTTTTT,CASSQNILGVSGELFF
.,.,TRBV7-2,TRBJ1-5,TGTGCCAGCAGCAACCGTAGGGGGAATCAGCCCCAGCATTTT,CASSNRRGNQPQHF
TRBD1,.,TRBV5-6,TRBJ1-1,TGTGCCAGCCTCCGACAGGGGGTGAACACTGAAGCTTTCTTT,CASLRQGVNTEAFF
.,few,TRBV21-1,TRBJ2-7,TGTGCCAGCAGGACCGACGGCTACTACGAGCAGTACTTC,CASRTDGYYEQYF